Each of the 14 T cell receptor beta chains below was sequenced from the same sample in a study of prognosis after radiotherapy for stage I lung cancer. The TCR beta CDR3 region was amplified from genomic DNA, with two rounds of multiplex PCR being used for the amplification. Used in first-round PCR were primers specific to each TRBV and TRBJ gene. Each CDR3 protein is one row after TCRdb ran MiXCR on the multiplex PCR reads. The table lists roughly 13,000 distinct CDR3 sequences, roughly 50% of them singletons, with around 38% in the top ten. The specimen comprised PBMCs, sampled before or after stereotactic body radiation therapy (not recorded which). These receptors were obtained from a donor aged 50 or older with non-small cell lung cancer.

This clonotype was detected many times. At one of its ends the junction is not consistent with the germline gene, which may arise from a read error. The J gene is TRBJ1-2, the V gene TRBV2; a possible D gene is TRBD1 (5 bases). Germline CDR1 reads SNHLY; CDR2 reads FYNNEI. The CDR3 runs 11 residues. CDR3 coding DNA: TGTGCCAGCAGTGGAGGGGATGGCCACACCTTC. Its protein is CASSGGDGHTF.

This clonotype was observed many times. The genes are TRBV5-1 and TRBJ2-7; D remains ambiguous. Trimming cost V 0 bases and J 5 bases, with 6 bases left between them. The CDR3 runs 12 residues. Germline V gene lookup returns CDR1 SGHRS and CDR2 YFSETQ. The DNA for the CDR3 is TGCGCCAGCAGCTTGGAAGGTAACGAGCAGTACTTC. Protein sequence: CASSLEGNEQYF.

To note about this clonotype: This may arise from a read error, as a much more abundant clone is one base away. J is TRBJ2-1 and V is TRBV27, with 7 bases aligning to TRBD2. J was trimmed by 2 bases and V by 7 bases; bases with no gene match: 11. This CDR3 has 16 residues. Looked up from germline, CDR1 is MNHEY and CDR2 is SMNVEV (reference sequence). The CDR3 spells CASIFSSLAAYNEQFF. CDR3 DNA sequence: TGTGCCAGCATTTTTTCCAGTCTAGCGGCCTACAATGAGCAGTTCTTC.

Turning to this clonotype: A read error is possible here, since a much larger clone lies one base away. This chain joins TRBV6-5 and TRBJ2-1, with D maybe TRBD2 (7 bases). There are 17 residues in the CDR3. CDR1 is MNHEY and CDR2 is SVGAGI in the germline V gene. The CDR3 DNA sequence: TGTGCCAACAGTTCCCTCGGAGAGGGGGGGGCAGGTGATGAGCAGTTCTTC. As protein: CANSSLGEGGAGDEQFF.

CDR3 sequence reads: CAWSVQGGPEDGYTF. CDR3 DNA: TGTGCCTGGAGTGTTCAGGGCGGTCCTGAGGATGGCTACACCTTC. The chain carries TRBV30 and TRBJ1-2, with D perhaps TRBD1 (5 bases). This CDR3 region has 15 residues. V lost 0 bases to trimming and J lost 6 bases, with 17 bases between them. CDR1 is GTSNPN and CDR2 is SVGIG in the germline V gene (reference sequence).

Ten or more counts support this clonotype. The rearrangement links TRBV7-9 to TRBJ2-2; D is perhaps TRBD2 (6 bases). V was cut by 0 bases and J by 4 bases, with 15 bases left in between. Per germline, CDR1 SEHNR and CDR2 FQNEAQ (reference sequence). The CDR3 contains 17 residues. The CDR3 is CASSLAWRGVSTGELFF. CDR3 coding DNA: TGTGCCAGCAGCTTAGCTTGGCGGGGCGTGAGCACCGGGGAGCTGTTTTTT. Full variable domain (outside the CDR3, taken from reference TRBV7-9 and TRBJ2-2): DTGVSQNPRHKITKRGQNVTFRCDPISEHNRLYWYRQTLGQGPEFLTYFQNEAQLEKSRLLSDRFSAERPKGSFSTLEIQRTEQGDSAMYLCASSLAWRGVSTGELFFGEGSRLTVL.

This clonotype is deemed medium-sized (0.01 to 0.1%). The chain joins TRBV27 to TRBJ2-1, with D hard to call. The V and J ends lost 3 bases and 0 bases respectively, with 6 bases between them. The CDR3 covers 14 residues. CDR1 MNHEY and CDR2 SMNVEV come from the germline V gene (reference sequence). The CDR3 nucleotides are TGTGCCAGCAGTTTGGAGAGCTCCTACAATGAGCAGTTCTTC. This codes for CASSLESSYNEQFF.

This clonotype was counted many times. The chain is built from TRBV7-6 and TRBJ2-1, with 12 bases aligning to TRBD2. After removal of 5 bases from V and 8 bases from J, the junction contained 7 bases not matched to a gene. This CDR3 region has 15 residues. CDR1 SGHVS and CDR2 FNYEAQ come from the germline V gene. The CDR3: CASSLGLAGIDEQFF. The CDR3 nucleotides are TGTGCCAGCAGCCTGGGACTAGCGGGTATCGATGAGCAGTTCTTC.

This clonotype showed up just once. The chain employs TRBV6-2 or TRBV6-3 and TRBJ1-5, with D uncertain. The CDR3 is 14 residues long. V was clipped by 7 bases and J by 11 bases, with 21 bases between them. In germline, CDR1 is MNHEY, CDR2 SVGEGT. The CDR3 sequence: CASIGVSSNKTQHF. CDR3 coding DNA: TGTGCCAGCATTGGCGTCTCTAGCAATAAGACCCAGCATTTT.

This clonotype was counted ten times or more. The V call is TRBV5-6, the J call TRBJ1-1; 7 nucleotides match TRBD1. The CDR3 loop spans 14 amino acids. V lost 2 bases and J lost 7; bases outside the gene matches: 8. Germline V lookup: CDR1 SGHDT, CDR2 YYEEEE. CDR3 DNA sequence: TGTGCCAGCAGCTTTCGACAGGGTGGTGATGAAGCTTTCTTT. Its translation is CASSFRQGGDEAFF.

Ten or more counts support this clonotype. The chain has TRBV12-3 or TRBV12-4 and TRBJ2-3, with 9 bases lining up with TRBD1. This CDR3 region has 17 residues. V trimming: 1 base; J trimming: 0 bases; junction bases outside the gene matches: 5. In DNA, the CDR3 is TGTGCCAGCAGTTTAGACAGGGGGCTTTCTAGCACAGATACGCAGTATTTT. It translates to CASSLDRGLSSTDTQYF.

The CDR3 is CAWKWSVPNSNQPQHF. DNA for the CDR3: TGTGCCTGGAAGTGGAGCGTGCCGAATAGCAATCAGCCCCAGCATTTT. The chain recombines TRBV30 with TRBJ1-5; D gene unclear. Looked up from germline, CDR1 is GTSNPN and CDR2 is SVGIG (reference sequence). The CDR3 is 16 amino acids. V gave up 4 bases and J gave up 0 bases, with 16 bases separating them. Based on the CDR3 plus reference TRBV30 and TRBJ1-5, the full variable domain is SQTIHQWPATLVQPVGSPLSLECTVEGTSNPNLYWYRQAAGRGLQLLFYSVGIGQISSEVPQNLSASRPQDRQFILSSKKLLLSDSGFYLCAWKWSVPNSNQPQHFGDGTRLSIL.

This clonotype was detected many times. The rearrangement uses TRBV20-1 and TRBJ2-3; possible D gene TRBD2, 5 bases. The CDR3 has 15 amino acids. Germline V lookup: CDR1 DFQATT, CDR2 SNEGSKA (reference sequence). This CDR3 reads CRARTGFSDTDTQYF. CDR3 sequence (DNA): TGCAGGGCAAGAACGGGGTTCTCCGACACAGATACGCAGTATTTT.

The DNA for the CDR3 is TGCGCCAGCAGCGTACAGAGGACATATACGCAGTATTTT. It translates to CASSVQRTYTQYF. This rearrangement joins TRBV5-1 to TRBJ2-3; D may be TRBD1 (5 bases). V lost 4 bases, J lost 7 bases, and 13 bases lay in between. The CDR3 is 13 residues long. Germline CDR1 SGHRS, CDR2 YFSETQ.